This is a list of T cell receptor beta chains from one sample in a study of beta chain features in type 1 diabetes. Here immunoSEQ multiplex PCR was the method, and the copy in TCRdb shows in-frame clones only, minus some. The sample has about 160,000 clones, around 8% seen once. Sequences were obtained from central memory CD4+ T cells from blood. These receptors were taken from a woman between 40 and 55 years old with type 1 diabetes. CDR3s include the opening cysteine and the closing phenylalanine or tryptophan. The D gene is left open where the match is weak. Clone size is shown for a subset of rows, as once, few, many or a class of expanded clone.

J | V | size | D | CDR3 | DNA
TRBJ2-1 | TRBV27 | few | TRBD2 | CASSAGLAGLSYNEQFF | TGTGCCAGCAGTGCTGGACTAGCGGGCCTCTCCTACAATGAGCAGTTCTTC
TRBJ1-3 | TRBV7-9 | few | NA | CASSARSGNTIYF | TGTGCCAGCAGCGCACGGTCGGGAAACACCATATATTTT
TRBJ2-3 | TRBV7-3 | few | TRBD1 | CASSLVGQGNTDTQYF | TGTGCCAGCAGCTTAGTGGGACAGGGGAACACAGATACGCAGTATTTT
TRBJ2-5 | TRBV12-5 | NA | TRBD1 | CASGPGQGQETQYF | TGTGCTAGTGGTCCCGGACAGGGGCAAGAGACCCAGTACTTC
TRBJ1-1 | TRBV7-2 | few | TRBD1 | CASSLRGQGATEAFF | TGTGCCAGCAGCTTAAGGGGACAGGGGGCCACTGAAGCTTTCTTT
TRBJ2-3 | TRBV7-2 | many | NA | CASSPQDIGTDTQYF | TGTGCCAGCAGCCCCCAGGACATTGGCACAGATACGCAGTATTTT
TRBJ2-7 | TRBV11-2 | NA | NA | CASSPPGAYEQYF | TGTGCCAGCAGCCCTCCCGGAGCCTACGAGCAGTACTTC
TRBJ2-5 | TRBV7-7 | NA | TRBD1 | CASSVTGGEGETQYF | TGTGCCAGCAGCGTGACAGGGGGCGAAGGGGAGACCCAGTACTTC
TRBJ2-2 | TRBV7-3 | few | NA | CASSLTSAVTGELFF | TGTGCCAGCAGCTTAACTAGCGCGGTCACCGGGGAGCTGTTTTTT
TRBJ1-2 | TRBV7-2 | few | NA | CASSLHPPELNYGYTF | TGTGCCAGCAGCCTCCACCCGCCGGAGCTAAACTATGGCTACACCTTC
TRBJ1-1 | TRBV27 | NA | TRBD1 | CASSHGTGVKNTEAFF | TGTGCCAGCAGTCACGGGACAGGGGTGAAGAACACTGAAGCTTTCTTT
TRBJ2-6 | TRBV5-8 | few | NA | CASSLRGHSSGANVLTF | TGTGCCAGCAGCTTGCGGGGACACAGCTCTGGGGCCAACGTCCTGACTTTC